The 18 T cell receptor beta chains below were found in one sample sequenced in a study of blood T cell repertoires in COVID-19. Produced via immunoSEQ multiplex PCR; TCRdb's table is partial and in-frame only. Of fewer than 150,000 clones in the sample, 84% are singletons; the top ten hold roughly 10%. The sequenced sample was peripheral blood. The receptors come from a woman of 80 years or more in a cohort sampled during active or convalescent COVID-19.

CDR3 sequence (DNA): TGTGCCAGCAGTCCCGACAGGGACTATGGCTACACCTTC. Encoded protein: CASSPDRDYGYTF. The gene calls are TRBV12-3 or TRBV12-4 and TRBJ1-2; 7 bases match TRBD1. Trimming took 5 bases from V and 3 from J; bases not matched to a gene: 3. CDR3 length equals 13 residues.

The V call is TRBV3-1 (or the pseudogene TRBV3-2), the J call TRBJ2-1; 7 bases fit TRBD1. The CDR3 spans 15 residues. Germline V gives CDR1 LGHDT, CDR2 YNNKEL (reference sequence). V lost 4 bases and J lost 7; bases outside the gene matches: 10. The DNA of the CDR3 is TGTGCCAGCAGCCGGACAGACCCCAGGGGGAATGAGCAGTTCTTC. It encodes CASSRTDPRGNEQFF.

The chain combines TRBV6-5 with TRBJ1-1, with D uncertain. The CDR3 sequence is 15 residues long. From germline, CDR1 is MNHEY and CDR2 SVGAGI. V lost 6 bases and J 7 bases, leaving 21 bases between the germline ends. The CDR3, as DNA: TGTGCCAGCAGGACCCGCGGGATAGTAACTATTGAAGCTTTCTTT. As protein: CASRTRGIVTIEAFF.

The V and J genes are TRBV25-1 and TRBJ1-2, with a possible D match to TRBD1 (6 bases). CDR1 MGHDK and CDR2 SYGVNS come from the germline V gene. The CDR3 consists of 15 residues. V was clipped by 0 bases and J by 4 bases, with 12 bases between them. DNA of the CDR3: TGTGCCAGCAGTGAATATGGCCGCAGGGGCTATGGCTACACCTTC. Its translation is CASSEYGRRGYGYTF.

This chain connects TRBV14 to TRBJ2-7, with D maybe TRBD1 (5 bases). Germline values: CDR1 SGHDN, CDR2 FVKESK. Between the trimmed V and J ends, which lost 4 bases and 5 bases, there was a span of 21 bases. The CDR3 is made up of 16 amino acids. The CDR3, as DNA: TGTGCCAGCAGCCCGCGTCAAGGGCAGGGTGGACACGAGCAGTACTTC. As protein: CASSPRQGQGGHEQYF.

The chain couples TRBV14 to TRBJ1-2, with D uncertain. Per the germline V gene, CDR1 is SGHDN and CDR2 is FVKESK. The germline V and J ends were trimmed by 4 bases and 6 bases, with 12 bases remaining between them. This CDR3 spans 13 amino acids. CDR3 DNA sequence: TGTGCCAGCAGCCCAGAGTGGGAGAATGGCTACACCTTC. The encoded protein is CASSPEWENGYTF. Full variable domain (outside the CDR3, taken from reference TRBV14 and TRBJ1-2): EAGVTQFPSHSVIEKGQTVTLRCDPISGHDNLYWYRRVMGKEIKFLLHFVKESKQDESGMPNNRFLAERTGGTYSTLKVQPAELEDSGVYFCASSPEWENGYTFGSGTRLTVV.

The chain is built from TRBV20-1 and TRBJ1-2, with D maybe TRBD1 (6 bases). Trimming removed 3 bases from V and 7 bases from J, with 21 bases in between. CDR3 size: 15 residues. Per germline, CDR1 DFQATT and CDR2 SNEGSKA (reference sequence). CDR3 residues: CSASLQGSASGGYTF. The CDR3 DNA is TGCAGTGCTAGTTTACAGGGATCTGCTTCTGGTGGCTACACCTTC.

The CDR3 region is CSVQGTGGNEQYF. The DNA of the CDR3 is TGCAGCGTTCAAGGGACAGGGGGAAACGAGCAGTACTTC. J is TRBJ2-7 and V is TRBV29-1, with 11 nucleotides matching TRBD1. J was trimmed by 5 bases and V by 5 bases; bases with no gene match: 5. CDR3 length: 13 residues. The germline CDR1 and CDR2 sequences are SQVTM and ANQGSEA.

The CDR3 loop reads CAWCLAGTNEKLFF. CDR3 nucleotides: TGTGCCTGGTGTTTGGCAGGCACTAATGAAAAACTGTTTTTT. The rearrangement uses TRBV30 and TRBJ1-4; no clear D. Trimming stripped 5 bases from V and 2 bases from J, with 12 bases between. The CDR3 is 14 residues long. Germline CDR1 GTSNPN, CDR2 SVGIG (reference sequence).

The chain uses TRBV5-5 and TRBJ2-7; D gene unclear. CDR1 and CDR2 (germline): SGHKS, YYEKEE (reference sequence). With 2 bases removed from V and 3 bases from J, the gap between germline ends came to 12 bases. The CDR3 is 14 amino acids. The chain's CDR3 is CASSFPGQFYEQYV. CDR3 nucleotides: TGTGCCAGCAGCTTTCCTGGGCAGTTCTACGAGCAGTACGTC.

V gene TRBV7-2 combines with J gene TRBJ2-1; 8 nucleotides align to TRBD2. The CDR3 extends over 14 amino acids. Germline CDR1 reads SGHTA; CDR2 reads FQGNSA. J gave up 6 bases and V 8 bases, and 9 bases lay outside the gene matches. The CDR3 protein is CASSPGTRGNEQFF. The CDR3, as DNA: TGTGCCAGCTCGCCAGGGACTAGGGGCAATGAGCAGTTCTTC.

Only a few counts were recorded for this clone. The V call is TRBV6-1, the J call TRBJ2-2; D is unclear. Germline V gives CDR1 MNHNS, CDR2 SASEGT. CDR3 length: 16 amino acids. The germline V and J ends were trimmed by 2 bases and 2 bases, with 12 bases remaining between them. This CDR3 is CASSESPRLNTGELFF. The CDR3 DNA reads TGTGCCAGCAGTGAAAGCCCGCGGCTAAACACCGGGGAGCTGTTTTTT.

The V and J genes are TRBV12-5 and TRBJ2-1; D possibly corresponds to TRBD2 (5 bases). CDR3 length: 14 amino acids. The V gene's germline CDR1 is LGHNT and CDR2 FRNRAP. Trimming removed 3 bases from V and 6 bases from J, with 12 bases in between. The CDR3 bases are TGTGCTAGTGGTTTAGATCTAGCCTCCAATGAGCAGTTCTTC. Amino acid sequence: CASGLDLASNEQFF. The variable domain in full, with the rest retrieved from reference TRBV12-5 and TRBJ2-1, is DARVTQTPRHKVTEMGQEVTMRCQPILGHNTVFWYRQTMMQGLELLAYFRNRAPLDDSGMPKDRFSAEMPDATLATLKIQPSEPRDSAVYFCASGLDLASNEQFFGPGTRLTVL.

J is TRBJ2-7 and V is TRBV27; TRBD2 aligns across 7 bases. J lost 4 bases, V lost 6 bases, and 12 bases had no gene match. Germline CDR1 is MNHEY and CDR2 is SMNVEV (reference sequence). The CDR3 has 15 amino acids. CDR3 residues: CASRTMGRVEYEQYF. The CDR3 region has the DNA TGTGCCAGCAGAACAATGGGGAGGGTGGAGTACGAGCAGTACTTC.

The chain links TRBV11-2 to TRBJ2-3; D not resolved. Germline CDR1 and CDR2: SGHAT and FQNNGV. This CDR3 contains 14 residues. Trimming left V 6 bases short and J 2 bases short, with 12 bases between. CDR3 nucleotides: TGTGCCAGCAGTCATTCCAGGTACACAGATACGCAGTATTTT. Amino acid sequence: CASSHSRYTDTQYF.

The J gene is TRBJ1-2, the V gene TRBV6-6; D unresolved. The germline V gene encodes CDR1 MNHNY and CDR2 SVGAGI (reference sequence). The length of the CDR3 is 12 residues. V was cut by 6 bases and J by 6 bases, with 11 bases left in between. In DNA form, the CDR3 reads TGTGCCAGCAGCCCTTCGAGGGATGGCTACACCTTC. Protein product: CASSPSRDGYTF.

The chain links TRBV6-6 to TRBJ2-7, with a possible D match to TRBD1 (6 bases). Trimming shortened V by 2 bases and J by 4 bases, and 9 bases separated the two germline ends. The CDR3 totals 13 residues. Germline V gives CDR1 MNHNY, CDR2 SVGAGI (reference sequence). CDR3 amino acids: CASSYGQRYEQYV. In nucleotides, the CDR3 is TGTGCCAGCAGTTACGGACAGAGATACGAGCAGTACGTC.

V and J are TRBV5-1 and TRBJ2-1; TRBD2 matches at 7 bases. Germline CDR1 reads SGHRS; CDR2 reads YFSETQ. V dropped 1 base and J dropped 8; count of bases not matched to a gene: 9. The CDR3 spans 15 residues. Written as DNA, the CDR3 is TGCGCCAGCAGCTTGTATGGGGGGGATCTTGATGAGCAGTTCTTC. Its translation: CASSLYGGDLDEQFF.